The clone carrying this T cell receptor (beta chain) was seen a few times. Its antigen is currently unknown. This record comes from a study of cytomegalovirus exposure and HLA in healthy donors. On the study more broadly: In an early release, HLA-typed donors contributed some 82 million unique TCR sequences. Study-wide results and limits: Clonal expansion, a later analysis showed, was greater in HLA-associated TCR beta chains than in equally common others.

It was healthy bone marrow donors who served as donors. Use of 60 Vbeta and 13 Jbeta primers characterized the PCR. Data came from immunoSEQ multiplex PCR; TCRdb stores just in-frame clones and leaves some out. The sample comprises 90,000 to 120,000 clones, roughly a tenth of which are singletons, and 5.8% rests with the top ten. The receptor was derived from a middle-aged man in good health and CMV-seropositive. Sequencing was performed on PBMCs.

The CDR3 sequence is CASSQGQKNYGYTF. DNA for the CDR3: TGCGCCAGCAGCCAGGGGCAGAAGAACTATGGCTACACCTTC. The rearrangement links TRBV4-1 to TRBJ1-2; weak D call: TRBD1 (5 bases). The V gene's germline CDR1 is MGHRA and CDR2 YSYEKL. This CDR3 contains 14 residues. The V end lost 3 bases, the J end lost 2 bases, and 10 bases lay between the germline ends.